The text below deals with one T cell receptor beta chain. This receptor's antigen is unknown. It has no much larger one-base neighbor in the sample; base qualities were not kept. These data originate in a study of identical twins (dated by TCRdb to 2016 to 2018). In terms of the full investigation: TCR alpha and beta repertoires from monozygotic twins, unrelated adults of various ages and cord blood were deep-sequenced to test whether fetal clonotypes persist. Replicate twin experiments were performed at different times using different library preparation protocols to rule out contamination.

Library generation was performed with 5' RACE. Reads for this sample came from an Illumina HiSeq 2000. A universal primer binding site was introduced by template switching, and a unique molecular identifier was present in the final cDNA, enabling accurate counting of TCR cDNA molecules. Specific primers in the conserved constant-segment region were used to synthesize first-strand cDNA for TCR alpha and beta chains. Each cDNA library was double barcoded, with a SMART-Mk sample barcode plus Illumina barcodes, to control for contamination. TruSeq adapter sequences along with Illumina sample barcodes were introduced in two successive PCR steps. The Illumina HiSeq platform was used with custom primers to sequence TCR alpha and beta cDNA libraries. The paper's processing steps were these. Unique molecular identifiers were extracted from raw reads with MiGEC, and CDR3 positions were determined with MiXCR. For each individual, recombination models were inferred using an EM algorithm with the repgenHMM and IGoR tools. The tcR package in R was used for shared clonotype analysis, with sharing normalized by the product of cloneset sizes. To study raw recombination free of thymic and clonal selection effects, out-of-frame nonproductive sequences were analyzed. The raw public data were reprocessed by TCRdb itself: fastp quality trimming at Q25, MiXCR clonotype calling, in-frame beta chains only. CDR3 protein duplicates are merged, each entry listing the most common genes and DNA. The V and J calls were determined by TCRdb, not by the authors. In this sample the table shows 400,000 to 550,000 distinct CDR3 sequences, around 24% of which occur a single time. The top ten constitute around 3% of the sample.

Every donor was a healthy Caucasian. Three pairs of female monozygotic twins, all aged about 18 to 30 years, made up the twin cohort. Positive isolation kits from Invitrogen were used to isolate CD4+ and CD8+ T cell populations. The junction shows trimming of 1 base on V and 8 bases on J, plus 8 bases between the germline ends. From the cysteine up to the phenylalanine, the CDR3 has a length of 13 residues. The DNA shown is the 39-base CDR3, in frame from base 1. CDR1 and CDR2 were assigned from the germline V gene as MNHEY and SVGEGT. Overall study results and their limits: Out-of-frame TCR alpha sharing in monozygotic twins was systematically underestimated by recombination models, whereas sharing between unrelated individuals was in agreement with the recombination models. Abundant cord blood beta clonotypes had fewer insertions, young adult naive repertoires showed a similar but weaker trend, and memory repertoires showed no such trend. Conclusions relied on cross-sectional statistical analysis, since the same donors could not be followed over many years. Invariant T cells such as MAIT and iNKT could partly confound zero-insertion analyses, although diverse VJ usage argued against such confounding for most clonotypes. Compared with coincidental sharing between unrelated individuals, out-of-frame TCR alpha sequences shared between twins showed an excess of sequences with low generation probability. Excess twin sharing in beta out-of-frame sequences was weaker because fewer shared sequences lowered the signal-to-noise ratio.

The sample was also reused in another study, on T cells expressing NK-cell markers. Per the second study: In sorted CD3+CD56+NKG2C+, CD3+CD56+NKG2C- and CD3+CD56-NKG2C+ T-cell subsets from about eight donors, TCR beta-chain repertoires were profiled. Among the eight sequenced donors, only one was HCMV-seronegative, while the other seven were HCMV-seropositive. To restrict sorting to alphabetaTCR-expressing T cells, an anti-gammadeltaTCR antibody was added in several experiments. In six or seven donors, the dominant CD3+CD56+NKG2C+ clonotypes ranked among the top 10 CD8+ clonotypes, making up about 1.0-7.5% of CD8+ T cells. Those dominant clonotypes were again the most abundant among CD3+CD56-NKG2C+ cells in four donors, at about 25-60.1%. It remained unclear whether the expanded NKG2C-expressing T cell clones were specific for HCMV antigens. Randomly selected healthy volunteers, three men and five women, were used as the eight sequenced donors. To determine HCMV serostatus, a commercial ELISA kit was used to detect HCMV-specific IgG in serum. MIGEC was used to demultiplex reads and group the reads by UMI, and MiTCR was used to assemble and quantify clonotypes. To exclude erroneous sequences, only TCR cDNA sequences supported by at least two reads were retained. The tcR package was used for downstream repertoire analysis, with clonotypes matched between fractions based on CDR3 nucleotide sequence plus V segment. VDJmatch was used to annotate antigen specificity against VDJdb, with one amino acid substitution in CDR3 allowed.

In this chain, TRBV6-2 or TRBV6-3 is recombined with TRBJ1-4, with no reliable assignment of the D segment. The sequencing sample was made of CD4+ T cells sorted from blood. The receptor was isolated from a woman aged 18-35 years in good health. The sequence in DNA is TGTGCCAGCAGTTACTTCACCGGGGAAAAACTGTTTTTT. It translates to CASSYFTGEKLFF.